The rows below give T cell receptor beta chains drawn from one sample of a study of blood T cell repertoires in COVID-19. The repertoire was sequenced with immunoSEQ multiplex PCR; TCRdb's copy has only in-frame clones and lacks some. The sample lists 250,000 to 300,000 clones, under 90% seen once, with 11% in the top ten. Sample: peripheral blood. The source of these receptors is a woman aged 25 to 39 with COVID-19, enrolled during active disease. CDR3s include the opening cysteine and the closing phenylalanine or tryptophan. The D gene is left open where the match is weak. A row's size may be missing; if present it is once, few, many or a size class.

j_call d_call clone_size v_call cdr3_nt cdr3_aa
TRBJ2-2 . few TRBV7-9 TGTGCCAGCAGCTTAGACCGGGACTCCCGGGGCACCGGGGAGCTGTTTTTT CASSLDRDSRGTGELFF
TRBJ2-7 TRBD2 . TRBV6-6 TGTGCCAGCAGTACCTCCCTGGCTAGCGGGGTCTACGAGCAGTACTTC CASSTSLASGVYEQYF
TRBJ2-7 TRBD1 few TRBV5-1 TGCGCCAGCAGCTTGGGCCGGACAGGGGGCGAGCAGTACTTC CASSLGRTGGEQYF
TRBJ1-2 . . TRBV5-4 TGTGCCAGCAGCCAAAATGGACAGCTCAGACACATCTACACCTTC CASSQNGQLRHIYTF
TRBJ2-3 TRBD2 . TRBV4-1 TGCGCCAGCAGCCAGCCGGGCCGACTAGCGGGGGGGAGTGATACGCAGTATTTT CASSQPGRLAGGSDTQYF
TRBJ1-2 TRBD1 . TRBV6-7 TGTGCCTCTCCGGTGGGACAGGGTTGTGGCTACACCTTC CASPVGQGCGYTF
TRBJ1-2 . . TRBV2 TGTGCCAGCCAGACGGGGATAGGAAGCTACACCTTC CASQTGIGSYTF
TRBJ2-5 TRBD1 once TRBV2 TGTGCCAGCGGACAGGGTGTAGGGCAAGAGACCCAGTACTTC CASGQGVGQETQYF
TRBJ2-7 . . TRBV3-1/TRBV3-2 TGTGCCAGCAGCATAATTTCAGGGTACGAGCAGTACTTC CASSIISGYEQYF
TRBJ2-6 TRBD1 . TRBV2 TGTGCCAGCAGCCTACAGGGGGTTGGGGCCAACGTCCTGACTTTC CASSLQGVGANVLTF
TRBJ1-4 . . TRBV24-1 TGTGCCACCAGTGATTCGGGTGCAGGGGACGAAAAACTGTTTTTT CATSDSGAGDEKLFF
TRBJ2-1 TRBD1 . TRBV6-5 TGTGCCAGCAGTTTCGGGACAGGAATCTACAATGAGCAGTTCTTC CASSFGTGIYNEQFF
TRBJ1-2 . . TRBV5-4 TGTGCCAGCAGCTTGGGGCACAGTTCTAACTATGGCTACACCTTC CASSLGHSSNYGYTF
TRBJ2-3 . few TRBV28 TGTGCCAGCAGTCCCCAACCCTATAGCGGCTACACAGATACGCAGTATTTT CASSPQPYSGYTDTQYF
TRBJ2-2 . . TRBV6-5 TGTGCCAGCAGGCAACCGACAGGGAACACCGGGGAGCTGTTTTTT CASRQPTGNTGELFF
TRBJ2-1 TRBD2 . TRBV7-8 TGTGCCAGCAGCCAAACCATCCCCCTGCGGGGGGGCCGGTACAATGAGCAGTTCTTC CASSQTIPLRGGRYNEQFF
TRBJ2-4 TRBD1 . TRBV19 TGTGCCAGTAGTTCGGGACAGGGTCTCTACAAAAACATTCAGTACTTC CASSSGQGLYKNIQYF
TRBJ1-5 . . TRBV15 TGTGCCACCAGCAGAGATCCAAATAGCAATCAGCCCCAGCATTTT CATSRDPNSNQPQHF
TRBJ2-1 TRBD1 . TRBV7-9 TGTGCCAGCAGCCTCGAGCCGGGACAGGCCTACAATGAGCAGTTCTTC CASSLEPGQAYNEQFF
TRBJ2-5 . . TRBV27 TGTGCCAGCAGTTCCCTCCCCCCGGTCGAAGAGACCCAGTACTTC CASSSLPPVEETQYF
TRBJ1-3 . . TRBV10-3 TGTGCCCCAGGAGGGCAGCCCTTGGGAAACACCATATATTTT CAPGGQPLGNTIYF
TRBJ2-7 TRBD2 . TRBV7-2 TGTGCCAGCAGCTTAGGAGTAGCGGGGGCCGAGCAGTACTTC CASSLGVAGAEQYF
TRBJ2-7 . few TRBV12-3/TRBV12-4 TGTGCCAGCAGTCCAGACAGCTCCTACGAGCAGTACTTC CASSPDSSYEQYF
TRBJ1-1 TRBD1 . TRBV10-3 TGTGCCATCAGTGAGGGGACAGTGGATACTGAAGCTTTCTTT CAISEGTVDTEAFF
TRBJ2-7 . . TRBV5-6 TGTGCCAGCAGCTCCCTTTTTCCGACAGGCCGTATGCGGGCCTACGAGCAGTACTTC CASSSLFPTGRMRAYEQYF
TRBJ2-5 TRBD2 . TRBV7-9 TGTGCCAGCAGCTCAGGGACTAGCGGGGGGGAAGAGACCCAGTACTTC CASSSGTSGGEETQYF
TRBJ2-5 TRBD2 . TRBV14 TGTGCCAGCAGACAGTCGGGGGGGGAGACCCAGTACTTC CASRQSGGETQYF
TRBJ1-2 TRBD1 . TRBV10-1 TGCGCCAGCAGTGAATGGAGGACAGGGGGCTATGGCTACACCTTC CASSEWRTGGYGYTF
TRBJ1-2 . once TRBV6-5 TGTGCCAGCAGTAGGACAGTTTTAAATGGCTACACCTTC CASSRTVLNGYTF
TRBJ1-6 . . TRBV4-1 TGCGCCAGCAGCCAAGTAAGGGGCGCGAACGATTCACCCCTCCACTTT CASSQVRGANDSPLHF
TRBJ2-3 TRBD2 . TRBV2 TGTGCCAGCACCTGGGGGGGTGGCACAGATACGCAGTATTTT CASTWGGGTDTQYF
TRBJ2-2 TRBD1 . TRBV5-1 TGCGCCAGCAGCCCCGGCCCGGACAGGGGCGTGAACACCGGGGAGCTGTTTTTT CASSPGPDRGVNTGELFF
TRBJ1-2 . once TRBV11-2 TGTGCCAGCAGCTTCAACCCATCAGGGGTGGAGAATGGCTACACCTTC CASSFNPSGVENGYTF
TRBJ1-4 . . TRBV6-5 TGTGCCAGCAGTACCGACAGGGAAAAACTGTTTTTT CASSTDREKLFF
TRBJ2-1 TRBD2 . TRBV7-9 TGTGCCAGCAGCTTAGAGCTGGGACTAGCCACCTACAATGAGCAGTTCTTC CASSLELGLATYNEQFF
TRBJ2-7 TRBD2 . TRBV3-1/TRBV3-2 TGTGCCACTAGCGACGGGGGGGCATCCTACGAGCAGTACTTC CATSDGGASYEQYF
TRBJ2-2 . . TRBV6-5 TGTGCCAGCAGGAAGGGGCGAAGCACCGGGGAGCTGTTTTTT CASRKGRSTGELFF
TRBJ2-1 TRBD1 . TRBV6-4 TGTGCCAGCAGTGACAAACAGGGGACCTACAATGAGCAGTTCTTC CASSDKQGTYNEQFF
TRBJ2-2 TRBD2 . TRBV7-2 TGTGCCAGCAGCTTACTAGCGGGGAGTGGGGAGCTGTTTTTT CASSLLAGSGELFF
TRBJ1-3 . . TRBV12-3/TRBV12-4 TGTGCCAGCAGTTACAGGACTACCCTATATTTT CASSYRTTLYF